The next 23 T cell receptor beta chains were all read from a single sample in a study of T cell changes during pregnancy in multiple sclerosis. Assay: immunoSEQ multiplex PCR; the TCRdb copy retains only in-frame clones and omits some. This sample has about 40,000 clones, with 80% to 90% found just once. The sequencing here drew on CD4+ T cells from peripheral blood mononuclear cells, taken in the first trimester of pregnancy. Source of these receptors: a female donor with multiple sclerosis, enrolled in a pregnancy study.

The CDR3 sequence: CASSDPQGAGEKLFF. Written as DNA, the CDR3 is TGTGCCAGCAGTGACCCACAGGGGGCAGGGGAAAAACTGTTTTTT. The V gene is TRBV6-1, the J gene TRBJ1-4; 9 bases are a match to TRBD1. The CDR3 length is 15 residues. Trimming at V came to 3 bases and at J to 8 bases, leaving 7 bases not matched to a gene. In germline, CDR1 is MNHNS, CDR2 SASEGT.

The chain joins TRBV28 to TRBJ1-2, with a possible D match to TRBD1 (6 bases). The CDR3 runs to 15 residues. CDR1 is MDHEN and CDR2 is SYDVKM in the germline V gene. With 1 base removed from V and 4 bases from J, the gap between germline ends came to 13 bases. The CDR3 coding sequence is TGTGCCAGCAGTTTATTTCCTAGGACAGCCTATGGCTACACCTTC. Residues: CASSLFPRTAYGYTF.

The DNA for the CDR3 is TGTGCCAGCAGGAGGGGAGGGTTCAATCAGCCCCAGCATTTT. Encoded protein: CASRRGGFNQPQHF. V and J are TRBV7-2 and TRBJ1-5, with D possibly TRBD1 on 5 matching bases. This CDR3 has 14 residues. With 6 bases removed from V and 3 bases from J, the gap between germline ends came to 12 bases. From germline, CDR1 is SGHTA and CDR2 FQGNSA.

The V call is TRBV29-1, the J call TRBJ1-2, with 9 bases lining up with TRBD1. This CDR3 comprises 14 residues. Germline CDR1 and CDR2: SQVTM and ANQGSEA. V shed 2 bases and J 4 bases; nucleotides not matched to a gene: 5. In DNA, the CDR3 is TGCAGCGTTGAACCCTCGGGACAGGGCTATGGCTACACCTTC. Translation gives CSVEPSGQGYGYTF.

This clone was counted only a few times. The chain uses TRBV4-1 and TRBJ2-1; 14 bases agree with TRBD2. With V trimmed by 1 base and J by 6 bases, 8 bases remained unmatched. This CDR3 is built from 18 residues. Per the germline V gene, CDR1 is MGHRA and CDR2 is YSYEKL. This chain's CDR3 is CASSQVDMGLAGANEQFF. The CDR3 bases are TGCGCCAGCAGCCAAGTGGACATGGGACTAGCGGGGGCCAATGAGCAGTTCTTC.

This chain links TRBV4-1 with TRBJ1-4, with 7 bases matching TRBD1. This CDR3 comprises 18 residues. The V and J ends lost 0 bases and 8 bases, in that order; junction bases with no gene match: 15. Germline-derived CDR1 and CDR2 are MGHRA and YSYEKL. The CDR3 sequence: CASSQDLRQGSLGEKLFF. As DNA, the CDR3 is TGCGCCAGCAGCCAAGATCTGAGACAGGGATCACTGGGAGAAAAACTGTTTTTT.

The chain has TRBV7-9 and TRBJ1-1, with a weak D call TRBD1 (6 bases). The CDR3 has 13 amino acids. Trimming removed 5 bases from V and 1 base from J, with 8 bases in between. CDR1 is SEHNR and CDR2 is FQNEAQ in the germline V gene (reference sequence). The CDR3, as DNA: TGTGCCAGCAGCGCACAGGGGAACACTGAAGCTTTCTTT. Amino acid sequence: CASSAQGNTEAFF.

The V call is TRBV18, the J call TRBJ2-5; TRBD1 aligns across 8 bases. After removal of 0 bases from V and 2 bases from J, the junction contained 8 bases not matched to a gene. Germline V gives CDR1 KGHSH, CDR2 LQKENI. The CDR3 loop spans 17 amino acids. CDR3 protein: CASSPPRTGLMQETQYF. DNA of the CDR3: TGTGCCAGCTCACCACCGAGGACAGGGTTAATGCAAGAGACCCAGTACTTC. Looking up the rest from reference TRBV18 and TRBJ2-5 gives the full variable domain: NAGVMQNPRHLVRRRGQEARLRCSPMKGHSHVYWYRQLPEEGLKFMVYLQKENIIDESGMPKERFSAEFPKEGPSILRIQQVVRGDSAAYFCASSPPRTGLMQETQYFGPGTRLLVL.

The CDR3 loop reads CASSPADYEQYF. Written as DNA, the CDR3 is TGTGCCAGCTCACCGGCGGACTACGAGCAGTACTTC. The rearrangement joins TRBV18 to TRBJ2-7; no definite D call. This CDR3 comprises 12 residues. From germline, CDR1 is KGHSH and CDR2 LQKENI. V lost 3 bases, J lost 3 bases, and 6 bases lay in between.

V is TRBV19 and J is TRBJ1-2, with 8 bases that match TRBD1. J was trimmed by 2 bases and V by 6 bases; bases with no gene match: 14. The germline CDR1 and CDR2 sequences are LNHDA and SQIVND (reference sequence). This CDR3 is built from 17 residues. The CDR3 region has the DNA TGTGCCAGTAGCTATCAGGGGGCGCATTCAAAAAACTATGGCTACACCTTC. Translating gives CASSYQGAHSKNYGYTF. Full variable domain (outside the CDR3, taken from reference TRBV19 and TRBJ1-2): DGGITQSPKYLFRKEGQNVTLSCEQNLNHDAMYWYRQDPGQGLRLIYYSQIVNDFQKGDIAEGYSVSREKKESFPLTVTSAQKNPTAFYLCASSYQGAHSKNYGYTFGSGTRLTVV.

The genes are TRBV6-1 and TRBJ2-2, with D tentatively TRBD2 (5 bases). CDR3 length equals 15 residues. Between the trimmed V and J ends, which lost 4 bases and 0 bases, there was a span of 9 bases. The germline V gene encodes CDR1 MNHNS and CDR2 SASEGT. This CDR3 is CASSVEGTNTGELFF. The CDR3, as DNA: TGTGCCAGCAGTGTTGAGGGAACGAACACCGGGGAGCTGTTTTTT.

V gene TRBV29-1 combines with J gene TRBJ2-1, with 9 bases fitting TRBD1. V trimming: 6 bases; J trimming: 9 bases; junction bases outside the gene matches: 12. This CDR3 is 14 amino acids long. Germline-derived CDR1 and CDR2 are SQVTM and ANQGSEA. CDR3 bases: TGCAGCGTCCGGGACAGGGCTTTCGTGGCTGAGCAGTTCTTC. This gives the protein CSVRDRAFVAEQFF.

This clone was seen once. CDR3 protein: CASSRGGYNYGYTF. The CDR3 region has the DNA TGCGCCAGCAGCCGAGGGGGCTATAACTATGGCTACACCTTC. The genes are TRBV5-1 and TRBJ1-2; 7 nucleotides match TRBD1. CDR1 is SGHRS and CDR2 is YFSETQ in the germline V gene. CDR3 length equals 14 residues. The V gene end was trimmed by 4 bases and the J gene end by 1 base; junction bases not matched to a gene: 4.

This chain links TRBV5-1 with TRBJ1-1; 10 positions match TRBD1. Germline CDR1 SGHRS, CDR2 YFSETQ. CDR3 size: 15 residues. Unmatched junction bases numbered 5, after V lost 2 bases and J lost 4 bases. CDR3 nucleotides: TGCGCCAGCAGCTTCGGACAGGGGGGAGTCACTGAAGCTTTCTTT. It translates to CASSFGQGGVTEAFF.

The chain combines TRBV5-8 with TRBJ2-7; 13 bases are a match to TRBD2. The CDR3 is 15 residues long. The germline CDR1 and CDR2 sequences are SGHTS and YDEGEE. Unmatched junction bases numbered 1, after V lost 3 bases and J lost 1 base. CDR3 nucleotide sequence: TGTGCCAGCAGCTGGACTAGCGGGAGTTCCTACGAGCAGTACTTC. Translation: CASSWTSGSSYEQYF.

V gene TRBV7-8 combines with J gene TRBJ1-1; 8 nucleotides match TRBD1. Trimming cost V 3 bases and J 4 bases; bases outside gene matches: 4. CDR3 size: 14 residues. Germline V CDR1 and CDR2: SGHVS, FQNEAQ. The CDR3 DNA reads TGTGCCAGCAGCTTGGACAGGGCGAGCACTGAAGCTTTCTTT. Translating gives CASSLDRASTEAFF.

CDR3 nucleotide sequence: TGTGCCAGTAGTCACGGAGGCCTCCTAGCCAAAAACATTCAGTACTTC. Amino acid sequence: CASSHGGLLAKNIQYF. This sequence joins TRBV19 and TRBJ2-4, with a possible D match to TRBD2 (5 bases). CDR1 is LNHDA, CDR2 SQIVND, per germline (reference sequence). This CDR3 has 16 amino acids. V was cut by 5 bases and J by 0 bases, with 14 bases left in between.

This chain joins TRBV30 and TRBJ1-5; TRBD1 aligns across 11 bases. Germline V lookup: CDR1 GTSNPN, CDR2 SVGIG (reference sequence). J lost 6 bases, V lost 1 base, and 5 bases had no gene match. CDR3 length equals 15 residues. The CDR3 nucleotides read TGTGCCTGGAGTGGGGGACAGGGGGAAGGTCAGCCCCAGCATTTT. The encoded protein is CAWSGGQGEGQPQHF.

The genes are TRBV19 and TRBJ2-7, with D possibly TRBD2 on 6 matching bases. The CDR3 covers 15 residues. Trimming left V 5 bases short and J 0 bases short, with 14 bases between. Germline V gene lookup returns CDR1 LNHDA and CDR2 SQIVND (reference sequence). The CDR3 sequence is CASSFGTLDSYEQYF. The CDR3 DNA is TGTGCCAGTAGTTTCGGGACTCTCGACTCCTACGAGCAGTACTTC.

The chain carries TRBV23-1 and TRBJ1-1, with D possibly matching TRBD1 (6 bases). TRBV23-1 is recorded as an ORF, its role being uncertain. The V end lost 0 bases, the J end lost 11 bases, and 10 bases lay between the germline ends. The CDR3 sequence is 12 residues long. DNA of the CDR3: TGCGCCAGCAGTCAATCGGGGGCGGAGGCTTTCTTT. As protein: CASSQSGAEAFF.

The rearrangement joins TRBV6-4 to TRBJ2-3, with TRBD2 as a possible D gene (6 bases). CDR1 and CDR2 from the germline V gene are MRHNA and SNTAGT. Between the trimmed V and J ends, which lost 3 bases and 0 bases, there was a span of 7 bases. The CDR3 runs 14 residues. The CDR3 loop reads CASSDRGSTDTQYF. The CDR3 DNA sequence: TGTGCCAGCAGTGATCGGGGGAGCACAGATACGCAGTATTTT.

Note on this clone: A junction end diverges from the germline sequence, so it may reflect a read error. The chain employs TRBV5-1 and TRBJ1-1, with D possibly matching TRBD1 (6 bases). CDR3 length: 14 amino acids. In germline, CDR1 is SGHRS, CDR2 YFSETQ. Here the CDR3 DNA reads TGCGCCAACAGCACCGGGACATTGAACACTGAAGCTTTCTTT. Amino acid sequence: CANSTGTLNTEAFF.

The genes are TRBV7-2 and TRBJ1-1; D may be TRBD1 (6 bases). CDR1 SGHTA and CDR2 FQGNSA come from the germline V gene. CDR3 length: 15 residues. Trimming removed 5 bases at V and 2 bases at J, with 15 bases between. Here the CDR3 reads CASSRGGSANTEAFF. CDR3 sequence (DNA): TGTGCCAGCAGCAGGGGGGGGTCAGCAAACACTGAAGCTTTCTTT.